This T cell receptor (beta chain) was identified in a study of blood T cell repertoires in COVID-19. This CDR3 spans 17 amino acids. V shed 6 bases, J shed 3 bases, and the junction held 13 bases outside the gene matches. The germline CDR1 and CDR2 sequences are SGHRS and YFSETQ. Followed longitudinally, the Seattle patients had been enrolled during active infection. Clones were sequenced by immunoSEQ multiplex PCR, and TCRdb holds only the in-frame ones, with some missing. The top ten hold under 6.5% of the sample, which has fewer than 450,000 clones, about 90% seen once. The receptor was isolated from a woman between 50 and 59 years old with COVID-19, enrolled during active disease. Material for sequencing was peripheral blood. The chain employs TRBV5-1 and TRBJ2-3; TRBD2 matches 10 bases. CDR3 DNA sequence: TGCGCCAGCAAAAGGGGACTAGCGACGCTGGGGACAGATACGCAGTATTTT. It is translated as CASKRGLATLGTDTQYF.